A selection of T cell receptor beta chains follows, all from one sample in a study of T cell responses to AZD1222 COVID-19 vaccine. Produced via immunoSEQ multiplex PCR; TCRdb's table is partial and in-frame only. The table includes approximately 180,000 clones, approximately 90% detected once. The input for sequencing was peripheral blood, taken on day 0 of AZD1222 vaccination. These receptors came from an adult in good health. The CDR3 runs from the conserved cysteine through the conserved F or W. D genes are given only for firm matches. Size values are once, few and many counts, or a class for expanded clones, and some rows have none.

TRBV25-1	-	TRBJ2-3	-	TGTGCCAGCAGTCAGGGGCTAGGCACAGATACGCAGTATTTT	CASSQGLGTDTQYF
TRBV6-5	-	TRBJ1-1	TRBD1	TGTGCCAGCAGTTACCCCGGGTCAGGGGGCACTGAAGCTTTCTTT	CASSYPGSGGTEAFF
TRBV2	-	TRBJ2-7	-	TGTGCCAGCAGTGAGGGCCAGGGGACTACCTACGAGCAGTACTTC	CASSEGQGTTYEQYF
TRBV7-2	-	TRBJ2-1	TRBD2	TGTGCCAGCAGCCCGGGACTAGCGGGACCTTGGGATGAGCAGTTCTTC	CASSPGLAGPWDEQFF
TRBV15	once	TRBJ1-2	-	TGTGCCACCAGCAGAGATAACGTGGTTACGGGCTACACCTTC	CATSRDNVVTGYTF
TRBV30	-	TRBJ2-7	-	TGTGCCTGGAGTGTACCCAGGATCGCCTACGAGCAGTACTTC	CAWSVPRIAYEQYF
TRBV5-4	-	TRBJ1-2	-	TGTGCCAGCAGCTTGGAAGGGGCGTGGGAAGGCTACACCTTC	CASSLEGAWEGYTF
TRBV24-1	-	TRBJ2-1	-	TGTGCCACCAGTGACACGGGGTACAATGAGCAGTTCTTC	CATSDTGYNEQFF
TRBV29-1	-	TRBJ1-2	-	TGCAGCGCCAAAGAGAGGGGCTACACCTTC	CSAKERGYTF
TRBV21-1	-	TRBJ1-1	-	TGTGCCAGCAGCAAAACGGGCAGCTTCACTGAAGCTTTCTTT	CASSKTGSFTEAFF
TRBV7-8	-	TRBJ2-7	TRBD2	TGTGCCAGCAGCTTTGCCGGGGGACTAGGCCGCGAGCAGTACTTC	CASSFAGGLGREQYF
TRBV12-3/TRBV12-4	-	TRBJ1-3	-	TGTGCCAGCAGTTTGTCGACTGGAAACACCATATATTTT	CASSLSTGNTIYF
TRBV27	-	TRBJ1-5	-	TGTGCCAGCAGGACCCATTATAGCAATCAGCCCCAGCATTTT	CASRTHYSNQPQHF
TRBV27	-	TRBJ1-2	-	TGTGCCAGCAGTTTAGGGGGGTTCTATGGCTACACCTTC	CASSLGGFYGYTF
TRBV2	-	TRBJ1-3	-	TGTGCCAGCAGTGAGAGAGTGAACACCATATATTTT	CASSERVNTIYF
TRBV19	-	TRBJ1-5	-	TGTGCCAGTAGTGCTGGTCTCGGTAATCAGCCCCAGCATTTT	CASSAGLGNQPQHF
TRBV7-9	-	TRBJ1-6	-	TGTGCCAGCAGCCCGGTCGATAATTCACCCCTCCACTTT	CASSPVDNSPLHF
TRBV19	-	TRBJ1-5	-	TGTGCCAGTAGTCCACGTGGGGACAATCAGCCCCAGCATTTT	CASSPRGDNQPQHF
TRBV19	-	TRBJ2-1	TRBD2	TGTGCCAGTAGTATAGATGGCGGGAGTCCCCGGAATGAGCAGTTCTTC	CASSIDGGSPRNEQFF
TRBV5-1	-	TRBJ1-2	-	TGCGCCAGCAGCTGGGGGAACTATGGCTACACCTTC	CASSWGNYGYTF
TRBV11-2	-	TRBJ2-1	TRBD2	TGTGCCAGCAGCTCCAAACTAGCGATCGGCAATGAGCAGTTCTTC	CASSSKLAIGNEQFF
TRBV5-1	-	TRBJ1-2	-	TGCGCCAGCAGCTTGTCGGAGGGTTACGGTGGCTACACCTTC	CASSLSEGYGGYTF
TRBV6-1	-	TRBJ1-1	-	TGTGCCAGCAGTGAAACCCAAATTAAAGAAGCTTTCTTT	CASSETQIKEAFF
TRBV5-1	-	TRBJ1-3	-	TGCGCCAGCAGCTTGGATGAGGAACCCTCTGGAAACACCATATATTTT	CASSLDEEPSGNTIYF
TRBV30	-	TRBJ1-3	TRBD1	TGTGCCTGGAGTGTAAGGACAGGGACGGGAAACACCATATATTTT	CAWSVRTGTGNTIYF
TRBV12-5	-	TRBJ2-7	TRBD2	TGTGCTAGTGTAACCGCTGGAGCGGGAGCTCGAGAGCAGTACTTC	CASVTAGAGAREQYF
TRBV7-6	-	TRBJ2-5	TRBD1	TGTGCCAGCAGCTTAGTGACAGGGCCCCAGTACTTC	CASSLVTGPQYF
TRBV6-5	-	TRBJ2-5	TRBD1	TGTGCCACCTCCGGACAGGGTCGAGAGACCCAGTACTTC	CATSGQGRETQYF
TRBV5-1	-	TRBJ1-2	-	TGCGCCAGCAGCTTGGATGAATACTACACCTTC	CASSLDEYYTF
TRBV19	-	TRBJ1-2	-	TGTGCCAGTAGTATTGGCAGAGACTATGGCTACACCTTC	CASSIGRDYGYTF
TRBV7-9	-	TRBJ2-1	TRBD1	TGTGCCAGCAGCACGGGACAGCACAATGAGCAGTTCTTC	CASSTGQHNEQFF